This TCR beta chain was identified during a study of early T cells in non-severe SARS-CoV-2 infection. Across the whole study: Unpaired chains resulted from sequencing bulk RNA of unsorted whole blood.

Unique molecular identifier tags were affixed to discrete cDNA molecules. In TCRdb, the 5' RACE reads were re-called with MiXCR into one record per CDR3 protein. Of 80,000 or so distinct CDR3 sequences listed, about 10% are singletons. The V segment lost 3 bases and the J segment 7 bases; nucleotides outside the gene matches: 5. This CDR3 contains 13 residues. The germline V gene encodes CDR1 LGHDT and CDR2 YNNKEL (reference sequence). Whole-study results and caveats: CD4 and private specificities were missed by VDJdb matching, which favored anti-spike CD8 responses.

In this sample, this clonotype turned up a few times. The antigen remains undetermined. The clonotype comes from an adult who was a healthcare worker with PCR-confirmed SARS-CoV-2 infection or an uninfected control (not recorded which). The sequencing used whole blood, collected at baseline. The chain carries TRBV3-1 and TRBJ2-5; 7 nucleotides align to TRBD2. This CDR3 is CASSHGLEGTQYF. In nucleotides, the CDR3 is TGTGCCAGCAGCCACGGACTAGAAGGGACCCAGTACTTC.